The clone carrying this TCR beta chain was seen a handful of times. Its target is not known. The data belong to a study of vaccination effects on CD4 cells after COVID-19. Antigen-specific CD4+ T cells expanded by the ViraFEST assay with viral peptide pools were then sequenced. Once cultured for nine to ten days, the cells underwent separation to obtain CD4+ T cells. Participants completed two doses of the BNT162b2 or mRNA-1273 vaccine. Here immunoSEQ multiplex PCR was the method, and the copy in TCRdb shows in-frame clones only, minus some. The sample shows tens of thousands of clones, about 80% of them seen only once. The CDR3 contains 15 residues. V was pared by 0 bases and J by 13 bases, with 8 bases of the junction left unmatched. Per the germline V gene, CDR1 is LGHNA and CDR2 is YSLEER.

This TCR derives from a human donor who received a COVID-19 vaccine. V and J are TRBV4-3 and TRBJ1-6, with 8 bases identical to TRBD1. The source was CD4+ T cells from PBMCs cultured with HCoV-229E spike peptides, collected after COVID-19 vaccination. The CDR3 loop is CASSQELGQGRPLHF. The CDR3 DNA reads TGCGCCAGCAGCCAAGAACTCGGACAGGGTCGTCCCCTCCACTTT.